These 17 T cell receptor beta chains came from one sample sequenced in a study of cytomegalovirus exposure and HLA in healthy donors. PCR involved 60 Vbeta and 13 Jbeta primers. This table comes from immunoSEQ multiplex PCR, and its TCRdb copy is limited to in-frame clones, with some not included. This listing includes 110,000 to 150,000 clones. Sequencing was carried out using PBMCs. Receptors originate from a man aged 40-55 years in good health and CMV-seronegative.

V and J are TRBV6-1 and TRBJ1-5; tentatively, D is TRBD1 (5 bases). This CDR3 is built from 17 residues. CDR1 and CDR2 from the germline V gene are MNHNS and SASEGT. The V gene lost 3 bases and the J gene lost 0 bases, with 15 bases spanning the gap. This chain's CDR3 is CASSDRGGAFSNQPQHF. DNA for the CDR3: TGTGCCAGCAGTGATAGAGGAGGGGCTTTTAGCAATCAGCCCCAGCATTTT.

The DNA for the CDR3 is TGTGCCAGCAGCCTTACAACAGCGGGGGAAGAGACCCAGTACTTC. Encoded protein: CASSLTTAGEETQYF. The chain uses TRBV5-6 and TRBJ2-5, with 8 bases identical to TRBD2. CDR1 is SGHDT and CDR2 is YYEEEE in the germline V gene. The CDR3 sequence is 15 residues long. V was clipped by 4 bases and J by 3 bases; unmatched bases: 8.

This chain connects TRBV4-1 to TRBJ1-2; TRBD1 aligns across 10 bases. CDR1 MGHRA and CDR2 YSYEKL come from the germline V gene. The CDR3 loop spans 17 amino acids. The ends lost 3 bases at V and 3 bases at J; junction bases unmatched: 10. CDR3: CASSQGDRGQRDYGYTF. DNA for the CDR3: TGCGCCAGCAGCCAGGGAGACAGGGGGCAACGGGACTATGGCTACACCTTC.

The genes are TRBV6-5 and TRBJ1-4; 9 nucleotides align to TRBD1. Germline CDR1 reads MNHEY; CDR2 reads SVGAGI. The CDR3 consists of 15 residues. The V gene end was trimmed by 5 bases and the J gene end by 7 bases; junction bases not matched to a gene: 8. The CDR3 loop reads CASSRLGQGGEKLFF. CDR3 DNA sequence: TGTGCCAGCAGTCGTCTGGGACAGGGAGGTGAAAAACTGTTTTTT.

CDR3 in DNA: TGTGCCAGCAGTGAAAGGAGCGGGGGGCTCTACGAGCAGTACTTC. Translation: CASSERSGGLYEQYF. This chain joins TRBV2 and TRBJ2-7; 9 bases match TRBD2. CDR1 is SNHLY, CDR2 FYNNEI, per germline. V lost 2 bases to trimming and J lost 3 bases; unmatched junction nucleotides: 5. The CDR3 is 15 residues long.

V and J are TRBV15 and TRBJ1-4; TRBD1 might be the D (5 bases). From germline, CDR1 is LNHNV and CDR2 YYDKDF (reference sequence). Trimming cost V 2 bases and J 0 bases, with 10 bases left between them. This CDR3 is 16 amino acids long. Written as DNA, the CDR3 is TGTGCCACCAGCAGATCTACGACAGCAACTAATGAAAAACTGTTTTTT. Translation: CATSRSTTATNEKLFF.

The V and J genes are TRBV11-2 and TRBJ2-7; D call uncertain. This CDR3 region has 11 residues. Germline assignment: CDR1 SGHAT and CDR2 FQNNGV. Trimming pared 1 base from V and 5 bases from J, leaving 3 bases between. CDR3 protein: CASSLADEQYF. The DNA for the CDR3 is TGTGCCAGCAGCTTAGCCGACGAGCAGTACTTC.

In DNA form, the CDR3 reads TGTGCCAGCAAACCGGGGTCCCCCACAGATACGCAGTATTTT. Protein sequence: CASKPGSPTDTQYF. The chain carries TRBV2 and TRBJ2-3, with a possible D match to TRBD2 (5 bases). Germline CDR1 is SNHLY and CDR2 is FYNNEI. Trimming removed 7 bases from V and 2 bases from J, with 13 bases in between. This CDR3 has 14 residues.

V is TRBV5-1 and J is TRBJ1-1; 10 positions agree with TRBD1. J lost 2 bases, V lost 5 bases, and 9 bases had no gene match. This CDR3 contains 16 residues. Germline CDR1 and CDR2: SGHRS and YFSETQ. DNA of the CDR3: TGCGCCAGCAGTAAAGACAGGGGGCCCTCCAACACTGAAGCTTTCTTT. Protein sequence: CASSKDRGPSNTEAFF.

The chain has TRBV9 and TRBJ2-5; 7 bases are shared with TRBD2. V was clipped by 0 bases and J by 5 bases; unmatched bases: 10. CDR1 and CDR2 from the germline V gene are SGDLS and YYNGEE. This CDR3 comprises 16 residues. The CDR3 sequence is CASSVDLAEGPETQYF. In DNA, the CDR3 is TGTGCCAGCAGCGTAGATCTAGCGGAGGGCCCGGAGACCCAGTACTTC. Based on the CDR3 plus reference TRBV9 and TRBJ2-5, the full variable domain is DSGVTQTPKHLITATGQRVTLRCSPRSGDLSVYWYQQSLDQGLQFLIQYYNGEERAKGNILERFSAQQFPDLHSELNLSSLELGDSALYFCASSVDLAEGPETQYFGPGTRLLVL.

The rearrangement uses TRBV27 and TRBJ1-2; 9 positions match TRBD1. Germline V gene data show CDR1 as MNHEY and CDR2 as SMNVEV (reference sequence). The CDR3 is 13 residues long. V lost 6 bases to trimming and J lost 7 bases; unmatched junction nucleotides: 6. The CDR3 loop is CASRVTGGGGYTF. DNA for the CDR3: TGTGCCAGCAGGGTCACAGGGGGCGGTGGCTACACCTTC.

The chain couples TRBV10-2 to TRBJ2-2; D possibly corresponds to TRBD2 (6 bases). Germline CDR1 WSHSY, CDR2 SAAADI. V was shortened by 6 bases and J by 5 bases, with 13 bases between the two germline ends. The CDR3 loop spans 14 amino acids. The chain's CDR3 is CASRDAGYTGELFF. In DNA, the CDR3 is TGCGCCAGCAGAGACGCGGGGTATACCGGGGAGCTGTTTTTT.

The genes are TRBV29-1 and TRBJ2-1; 7 bases are a match to TRBD2. Germline V gene lookup returns CDR1 SQVTM and CDR2 ANQGSEA. V trimming: 4 bases; J trimming: 4 bases; junction bases outside the gene matches: 13. This CDR3 region has 16 residues. The CDR3 protein is CSVVPLAGDLYNEQFF. CDR3 DNA: TGCAGCGTTGTCCCGTTGGCGGGGGACCTTTACAATGAGCAGTTCTTC.

The rearrangement uses TRBV7-2 and TRBJ2-7; D might be TRBD2 (5 bases). Germline CDR1 reads SGHTA; CDR2 reads FQGNSA. Trimming stripped 5 bases from V and 0 bases from J, with 20 bases between. This CDR3 region has 17 residues. DNA of the CDR3: TGTGCCAGCAGCCCGGTCCCAAGGACTCCAACCTCCTACGAGCAGTACTTC. Translating gives CASSPVPRTPTSYEQYF.

The chain carries TRBV7-2 and TRBJ2-5; 9 nucleotides align to TRBD2. CDR1 is SGHTA and CDR2 is FQGNSA in the germline V gene. This CDR3 is 16 amino acids long. The junction had 9 bases not matched to a gene; V was cut back by 5 bases and J by 2 bases. The CDR3 spells CASSLYSGGTQETQYF. The CDR3 bases are TGTGCCAGCAGCCTATATAGCGGGGGAACTCAAGAGACCCAGTACTTC.

The rearrangement links TRBV4-2 to TRBJ2-5, with unresolved D. V was pared by 4 bases and J by 1 base, with 10 bases between. Per the germline V gene, CDR1 is LGHNA and CDR2 is YNFKEQ. This CDR3 has 14 residues. CDR3 sequence: CASSPSVPQETQYF. The CDR3 nucleotides are TGTGCCAGCAGCCCCAGCGTACCCCAAGAGACCCAGTACTTC.

The chain couples TRBV2 to TRBJ2-5, with 9 positions matching TRBD1. CDR3 length: 15 residues. The junction had 9 bases not matched to a gene; V was cut back by 5 bases and J by 5 bases. In germline, CDR1 is SNHLY, CDR2 FYNNEI. The CDR3 spells CASSKGQGLQETQYF. Written as DNA, the CDR3 is TGTGCCAGCAGTAAGGGACAGGGTTTGCAGGAGACCCAGTACTTC.